The rows below give T cell receptor beta chains drawn from one sample of a study of shared clonotypes between healthy human individuals. Produced via immunoSEQ multiplex PCR; TCRdb's table is partial and in-frame only. The data hold 2 million to 2.5 million clones, with around 90% observed a single time. Source material: naive CD4+ T cells from PBMCs. The receptors shown here come from a man between 18 and 29 years old in good health. Some clones in this sample may be carry-over from other donors' samples. Each CDR3 is given with its conserved first and last residue. The order of the fields is J gene, clone size, D gene, V gene, CDR3 DNA, CDR3 protein. A D gene is named only where the DNA matches it firmly. Expanded clones get a size class; other rows say once, few or many, or leave the size out.

TRBJ2-1 - TRBD2 TRBV5-1 TGCGCCAGCAGCTTGAACGGGAGGCACAATGAGCAGTTCTTC CASSLNGRHNEQFF
TRBJ1-5 - TRBD1 TRBV10-3 TGTGCCATCAGTGAGTCGCAAACAGGGGAGCAGCCCCAGCATTTT CAISESQTGEQPQHF
TRBJ2-3 - TRBD2 TRBV30 TGTGCCTGGAGGTGGGAGGGCCTCTTAACAGATACGCAGTATTTT CAWRWEGLLTDTQYF
TRBJ1-2 once - TRBV7-9 TGTGCCAGCAGCCCGGACGGGGCTGGCTACACCTTC CASSPDGAGYTF
TRBJ2-5 - TRBD2 TRBV5-4 TGTGCCAGCAGCTCCTACTTAGCGGGAGGGCGAGAGACCCAGTACTTC CASSSYLAGGRETQYF
TRBJ2-7 - TRBD2 TRBV7-8 TGTGCCAGCAGCTTAGCGCGACAGGGACTAGCGGGGGCCTCGGACTTC CASSLARQGLAGASDF
TRBJ2-7 - - TRBV30 TGTGCCTGGAGTGGAGGGTCGGCCTTTCGGAACGAGCAGTACTTC CAWSGGSAFRNEQYF
TRBJ1-1 once - TRBV6-5 TGTGCCAGCAGTCAACGGGGGGGGAGGAAAGCTTTCTTT CASSQRGGRKAFF
TRBJ2-1 - - TRBV29-1 TGCAGCGTTGTGGGGCTCTATGAGCAGTTCTTC CSVVGLYEQFF
TRBJ2-2 - TRBD2 TRBV5-6 TGTGCCAGCAGCCTAAGGACTAGCGGGAGAACATACACCGGGGAGCTGTTTTTT CASSLRTSGRTYTGELFF
TRBJ1-3 - - TRBV18 TGTGCCAGCTCACCGGTAGTCCGGACCCTCTCTGGAAACACCATATATTTT CASSPVVRTLSGNTIYF
TRBJ1-1 - TRBD1 TRBV6-6 TGTGCCAGCAGTTCCCAAGGGGGCGTTGACACTGAAGCTTTCTTT CASSSQGGVDTEAFF
TRBJ2-1 - TRBD2 TRBV2 TGTGCCAGCAGTACCATGGGACTAGCGGTTGAGCAGTTCTTC CASSTMGLAVEQFF
TRBJ2-1 - TRBD2 TRBV25-1 TGTGCCAGCAGGAGGGAGGGAGACAATGAGCAGTTCTTC CASRREGDNEQFF
TRBJ1-2 few - TRBV5-1 TGCGCCAGCAGCCCAGGAAACTATGGCTACACCTTC CASSPGNYGYTF
TRBJ1-3 - - TRBV11-2 TGTGCCAGCAGCTTAGAGTTAAACACCATATATTTT CASSLELNTIYF
TRBJ1-4 - TRBD1 TRBV6-5 TGTGCCAGCAGCCGCGACAGGGCAAAAGATGAAAAACTGTTTTTT CASSRDRAKDEKLFF
TRBJ2-1 once - TRBV28 TGTGCCAGCAGTTTGGCGGGCGCCCCTGGGGGATATGAGCAGTTCTTC CASSLAGAPGGYEQFF
TRBJ2-2 - TRBD2 TRBV5-1 TGCGCCAGCAGCAACAGACCTAGCGGGGCGAACACCGGGGAGCTGTTTTTT CASSNRPSGANTGELFF
TRBJ2-1 - - TRBV7-3 TGTGCCAGCAGCCGCCTCGGGGAGGGGGTCAATGAGCAGTTCTTC CASSRLGEGVNEQFF
TRBJ2-2 - - TRBV30 TGTGCCTGGAGTGTAGTGGGGTCCGGGGAGCTGTTTTTT CAWSVVGSGELFF
TRBJ2-2 - - TRBV5-4 TGTGCCAGCAGCCGGGACTACACCGGGGAGCTGTTTTTT CASSRDYTGELFF
TRBJ2-1 - - TRBV5-1 TGCGCCAGCAGTAACTCGGATGAGCAGTTCTTC CASSNSDEQFF
TRBJ2-7 once TRBD1 TRBV2 TGTGCCACTTACAGGACAGGGGAAGCGGAGCAGTACTTC CATYRTGEAEQYF
TRBJ2-1 - TRBD1 TRBV7-9 TGTGCCAGCAGCTCTAGGGGGAGACAGGGCTACAATGAGCAGTTCTTC CASSSRGRQGYNEQFF
TRBJ1-2 - - TRBV7-2 TGTGCCAGCAGCTGGTCGGGAGTTCCCTATGGCTACACCTTC CASSWSGVPYGYTF
TRBJ2-5 - - TRBV5-1 TGCGCCAGCAGCTTGGGACCCACGGAAGAGACCCAGTACTTC CASSLGPTEETQYF
TRBJ2-7 - - TRBV11-2 TGTGCCAGCAGCCTGTGGGTGGGCCCCTACGAGCAGTACTTC CASSLWVGPYEQYF
TRBJ1-4 - - TRBV28 TGTGCCAGCACCTTAAGGGGGGGGCCTGAAAAACTGTTTTTT CASTLRGGPEKLFF
TRBJ1-1 - TRBD1 TRBV5-4 TGTGCCAGCAGCCAACAGGGGTACACTGAAGCTTTCTTT CASSQQGYTEAFF
TRBJ2-2 - - TRBV2 TGTGCCAGCAGTGACCGGGGAGGACACACCGGGGAGCTGTTTTTT CASSDRGGHTGELFF
TRBJ1-5 - TRBD1 TRBV7-9 TGTGCCAGCAGCTTAGGGGACAGGGCCAGCGGGCCCCAGCATTTT CASSLGDRASGPQHF
TRBJ2-7 - - TRBV4-2 TGTGCCAGCAGCCTGGAATTTCGGACGGGTCCCCTCGAGCAGTACTTC CASSLEFRTGPLEQYF
TRBJ2-4 - TRBD1 TRBV4-1 TGCGCCACCAGCTCGTGGACAGGGCAAGCCAAAAACATTCAGTACTTC CATSSWTGQAKNIQYF
TRBJ2-5 - TRBD2 TRBV7-7 TGTGCCAGCTCCCGGGGGGGTGGAGAGACCCAGTACTTC CASSRGGGETQYF
TRBJ2-2 - - TRBV4-3 TGCGCCAGCAGCCAAGATCTTGGCGGCAGAACCGGGGAGCTGTTTTTT CASSQDLGGRTGELFF
TRBJ1-5 - - TRBV28 TGTGCCAGCAGTTTGAGTAAGTCTCAGCCCCAGCATTTT CASSLSKSQPQHF
TRBJ1-5 few - TRBV28 TGTGCCAGCAGTTCGGTGTACCAGCCCCAGCATTTT CASSSVYQPQHF
TRBJ1-2 - - TRBV4-1 TGCGCCAGCAGCCAAGATTGGCCCGGGGGCTACACCTTT CASSQDWPGGYTF
TRBJ2-2 - TRBD2 TRBV27 TGTGCCAGCAAGCGGGGGGGGGCGGACACCGGGGAGCTGTTTTTT CASKRGGADTGELFF
TRBJ1-5 few - TRBV5-1 TGCGCCAGCAGTCGGCAGGGCGGTCAGCCCCAGCATTTT CASSRQGGQPQHF
TRBJ2-6 - - TRBV5-1 TGCGCCAGCAGCTTGGTGGGCGGAAGGGCCTCTGGGGCCAACGTCCTGACTTTC CASSLVGGRASGANVLTF
TRBJ2-2 - - TRBV9 TGTGCCAGCAGCGTAGCGACGGTTACCGGGGAGCTGTTTTTT CASSVATVTGELFF
TRBJ1-5 - TRBD1 TRBV7-9 TGTGCCAGCAGCTTGGGGACAGGGGGTGGCAATCAGCCCCAGCATTTT CASSLGTGGGNQPQHF
TRBJ1-6 - - TRBV7-9 TGTGCCAGCAGCCTCCAGGGAAAGAATTCACCCCTCCACTTT CASSLQGKNSPLHF
TRBJ2-2 - TRBD1 TRBV6-5 TGTGCCAGCAGTTACGTGGGACAGGGGCCTGCCGGGGAGCTGTTTTTT CASSYVGQGPAGELFF
TRBJ1-3 - - TRBV5-1 TGCGCCAGCAGCTCCCCAGGTTCCGGAAACACCATATATTTT CASSSPGSGNTIYF
TRBJ1-5 - - TRBV6-5 TGTGCCAGCAGTTCAGACCGGGACGCCCGGGATCAGCCCCAGCATTTT CASSSDRDARDQPQHF
TRBJ1-3 - - TRBV28 TGTGCCAGCAGTTTCCAACGCGGAACTACCATATATTTT CASSFQRGTTIYF
TRBJ1-3 - - TRBV10-3 TGTGCCATCATGAGCTCTGGAAACACCATATATTTT CAIMSSGNTIYF
TRBJ2-7 - TRBD1 TRBV25-1 TGTGCCAGCACGGGACAGGGGTCCTCGTACTACGAGCAGTACTTC CASTGQGSSYYEQYF
TRBJ1-2 - - TRBV9 TGTGCCAGCAGCGGGGGGGTACGGACCGAGGGTAAGGAAGGCTACACCTTC CASSGGVRTEGKEGYTF
TRBJ2-7 - - TRBV6-6 TGTGCCAGCAGTTACTCGTTAGGGCAGGGGATACACGAGCAGTACTTC CASSYSLGQGIHEQYF
TRBJ2-5 - - TRBV2 TGTGCCAGCAGTATTCAGGACATAGCCCAGTACTTC CASSIQDIAQYF
TRBJ2-1 - - TRBV5-6 TGTGCCAGCAGCCCGTGGGGGCGACAGGGAGGGAGCTACAATGAGCAGTTCTTC CASSPWGRQGGSYNEQFF